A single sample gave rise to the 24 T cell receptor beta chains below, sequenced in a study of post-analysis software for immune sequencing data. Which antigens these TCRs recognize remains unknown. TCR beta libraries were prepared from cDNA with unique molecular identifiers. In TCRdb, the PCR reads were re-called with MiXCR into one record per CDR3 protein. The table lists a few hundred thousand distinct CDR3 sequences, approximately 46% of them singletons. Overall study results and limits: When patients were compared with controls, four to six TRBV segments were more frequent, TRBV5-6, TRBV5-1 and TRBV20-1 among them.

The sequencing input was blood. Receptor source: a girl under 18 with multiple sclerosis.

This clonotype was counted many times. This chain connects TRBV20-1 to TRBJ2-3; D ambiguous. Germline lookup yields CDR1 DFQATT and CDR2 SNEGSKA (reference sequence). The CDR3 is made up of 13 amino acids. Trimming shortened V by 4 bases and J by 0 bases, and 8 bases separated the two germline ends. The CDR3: CSAKQPSTDTQYF. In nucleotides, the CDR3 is TGCAGTGCTAAACAGCCTAGCACAGATACGCAGTATTTT.

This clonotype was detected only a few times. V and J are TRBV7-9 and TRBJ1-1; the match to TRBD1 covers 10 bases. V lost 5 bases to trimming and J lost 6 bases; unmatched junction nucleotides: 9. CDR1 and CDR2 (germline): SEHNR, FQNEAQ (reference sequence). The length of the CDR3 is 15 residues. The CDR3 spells CASSRGDRGQAEAFF. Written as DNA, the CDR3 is TGTGCCAGCAGCCGTGGAGACAGGGGGCAAGCTGAAGCTTTCTTT. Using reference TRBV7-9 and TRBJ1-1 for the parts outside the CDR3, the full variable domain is DTGVSQNPRHKITKRGQNVTFRCDPISEHNRLYWYRQTLGQGPEFLTYFQNEAQLEKSRLLSDRFSAERPKGSFSTLEIQRTEQGDSAMYLCASSRGDRGQAEAFFGQGTRLTVV.

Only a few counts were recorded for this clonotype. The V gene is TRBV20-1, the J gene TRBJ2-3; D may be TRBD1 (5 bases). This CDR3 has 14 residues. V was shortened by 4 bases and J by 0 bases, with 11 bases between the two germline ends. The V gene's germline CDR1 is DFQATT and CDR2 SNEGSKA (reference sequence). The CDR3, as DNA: TGCAGTGCTAAGGGGTTATCTAGCACAGATACGCAGTATTTT. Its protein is CSAKGLSSTDTQYF.

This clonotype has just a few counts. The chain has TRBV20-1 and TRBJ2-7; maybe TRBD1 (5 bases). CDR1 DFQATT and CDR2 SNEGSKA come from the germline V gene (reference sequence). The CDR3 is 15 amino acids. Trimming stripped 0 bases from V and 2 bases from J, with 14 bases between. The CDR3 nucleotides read TGCAGTGCTAGAGATTGGGGCGATCCTGCCTACGAGCAGTACTTC. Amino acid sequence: CSARDWGDPAYEQYF.

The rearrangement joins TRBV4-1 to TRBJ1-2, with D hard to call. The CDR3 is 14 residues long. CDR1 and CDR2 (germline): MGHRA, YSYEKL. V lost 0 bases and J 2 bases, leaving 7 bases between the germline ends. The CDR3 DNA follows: TGCGCCAGCAGCCAAGAAAGGGCAAACTATGGCTACACCTTC. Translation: CASSQERANYGYTF.

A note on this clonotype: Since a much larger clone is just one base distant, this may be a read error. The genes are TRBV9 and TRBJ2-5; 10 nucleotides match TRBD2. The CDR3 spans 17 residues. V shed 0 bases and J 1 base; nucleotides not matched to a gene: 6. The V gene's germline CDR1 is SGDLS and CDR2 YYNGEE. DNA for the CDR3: TGTGCCAGCAGCGTAGGAGGAGCGGGAGGGTTCCAAGAGACCCAGTACTTC. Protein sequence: CASSVGGAGGFQETQYF.

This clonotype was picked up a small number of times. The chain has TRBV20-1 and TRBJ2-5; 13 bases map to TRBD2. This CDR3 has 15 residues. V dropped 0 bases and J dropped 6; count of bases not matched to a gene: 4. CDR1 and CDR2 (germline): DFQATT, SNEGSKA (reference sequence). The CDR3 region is CSARELAGGPQTQYF. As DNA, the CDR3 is TGCAGTGCTAGAGAACTAGCGGGAGGGCCCCAGACCCAGTACTTC.

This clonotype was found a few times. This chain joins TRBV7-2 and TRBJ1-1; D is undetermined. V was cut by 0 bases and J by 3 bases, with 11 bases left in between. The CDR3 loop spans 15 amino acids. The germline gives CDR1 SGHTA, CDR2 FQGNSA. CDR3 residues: CASSLALTTYTEAFF. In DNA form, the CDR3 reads TGTGCCAGCAGCTTAGCCCTCACCACGTACACTGAAGCTTTCTTT.

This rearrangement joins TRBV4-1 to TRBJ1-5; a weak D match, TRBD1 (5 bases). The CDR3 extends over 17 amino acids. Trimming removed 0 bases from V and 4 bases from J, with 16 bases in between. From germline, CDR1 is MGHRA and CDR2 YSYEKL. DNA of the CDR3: TGCGCCAGCAGCCAAGATCAGGGTGGGGGGGTTAATCAGCCCCAGCATTTT. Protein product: CASSQDQGGGVNQPQHF.

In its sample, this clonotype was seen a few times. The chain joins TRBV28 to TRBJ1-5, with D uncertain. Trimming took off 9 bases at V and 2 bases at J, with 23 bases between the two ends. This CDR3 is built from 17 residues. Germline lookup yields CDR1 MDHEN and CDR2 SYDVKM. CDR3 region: CASSPASRTGGNQPQHF. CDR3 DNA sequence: TGTGCCAGTTCCCCCGCCTCGCGGACGGGAGGCAATCAGCCCCAGCATTTT. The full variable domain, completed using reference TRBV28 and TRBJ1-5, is DVKVTQSSRYLVKRTGEKVFLECVQDMDHENMFWYRQDPGLGLRLIYFSYDVKMKEKGDIPEGYSVSREKKERFSLILESASTNQTSMYLCASSPASRTGGNQPQHFGDGTRLSIL.

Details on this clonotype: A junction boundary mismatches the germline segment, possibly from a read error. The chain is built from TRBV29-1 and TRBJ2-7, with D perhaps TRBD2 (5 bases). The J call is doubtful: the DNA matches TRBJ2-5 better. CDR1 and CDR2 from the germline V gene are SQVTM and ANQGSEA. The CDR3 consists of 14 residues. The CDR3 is CSIESTLVGETQYF. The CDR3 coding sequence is TGCAGCATTGAATCAACACTAGTGGGAGAGACCCAGTACTTC.

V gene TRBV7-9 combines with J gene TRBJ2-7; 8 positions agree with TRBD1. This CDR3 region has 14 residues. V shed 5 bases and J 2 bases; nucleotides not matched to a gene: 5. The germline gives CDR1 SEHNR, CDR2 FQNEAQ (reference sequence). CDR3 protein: CASSVTGGPYEQYF. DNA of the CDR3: TGTGCCAGCAGCGTAACAGGGGGTCCCTACGAGCAGTACTTC. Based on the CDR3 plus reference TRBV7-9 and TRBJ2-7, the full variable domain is DTGVSQNPRHKITKRGQNVTFRCDPISEHNRLYWYRQTLGQGPEFLTYFQNEAQLEKSRLLSDRFSAERPKGSFSTLEIQRTEQGDSAMYLCASSVTGGPYEQYFGPGTRLTVT.

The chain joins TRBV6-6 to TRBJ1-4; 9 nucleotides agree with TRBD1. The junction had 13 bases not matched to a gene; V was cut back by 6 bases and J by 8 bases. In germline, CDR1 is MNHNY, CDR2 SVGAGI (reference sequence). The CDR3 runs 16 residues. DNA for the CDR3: TGTGCCAGCAGGCCGCCGACAGGGGGAGAGGGCGAAAAACTGTTTTTT. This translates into CASRPPTGGEGEKLFF.

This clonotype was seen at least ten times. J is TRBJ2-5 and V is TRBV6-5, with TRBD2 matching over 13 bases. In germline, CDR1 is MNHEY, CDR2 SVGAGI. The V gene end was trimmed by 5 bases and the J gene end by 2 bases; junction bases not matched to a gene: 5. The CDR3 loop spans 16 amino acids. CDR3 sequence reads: CASSLSGLAGQETQYF. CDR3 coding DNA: TGTGCCAGCAGTCTCTCGGGACTAGCGGGACAAGAGACCCAGTACTTC.

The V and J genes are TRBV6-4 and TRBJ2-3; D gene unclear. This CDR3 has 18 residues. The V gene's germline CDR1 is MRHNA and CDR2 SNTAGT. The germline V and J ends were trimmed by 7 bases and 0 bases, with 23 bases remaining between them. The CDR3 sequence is CASIPPLLRTASTDTQYF. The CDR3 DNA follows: TGTGCCAGCATCCCCCCTCTTCTGCGTACCGCTAGCACAGATACGCAGTATTTT.

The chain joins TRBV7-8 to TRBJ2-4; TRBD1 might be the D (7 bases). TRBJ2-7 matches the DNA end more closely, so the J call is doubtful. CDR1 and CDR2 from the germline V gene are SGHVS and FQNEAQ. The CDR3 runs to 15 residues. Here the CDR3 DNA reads TGTGCCAGCAGCTTAGGGTCAGGGGGGATAAGCGAGCAGTACTTC. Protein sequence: CASSLGSGGISEQYF.

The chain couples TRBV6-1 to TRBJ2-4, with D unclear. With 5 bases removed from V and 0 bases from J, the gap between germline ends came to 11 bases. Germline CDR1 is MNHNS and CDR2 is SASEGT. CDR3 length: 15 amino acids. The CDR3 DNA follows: TGTGCCAGCAGTCAAGGACGCCCAGCCAAAAACATTCAGTACTTC. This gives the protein CASSQGRPAKNIQYF.

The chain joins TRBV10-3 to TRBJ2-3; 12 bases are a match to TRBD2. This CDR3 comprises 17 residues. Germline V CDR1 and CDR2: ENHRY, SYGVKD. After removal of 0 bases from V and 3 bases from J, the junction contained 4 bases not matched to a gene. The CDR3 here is CAISESFLAGGTDTQYF. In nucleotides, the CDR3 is TGTGCCATCAGTGAGTCCTTTCTAGCGGGAGGGACAGATACGCAGTATTTT.

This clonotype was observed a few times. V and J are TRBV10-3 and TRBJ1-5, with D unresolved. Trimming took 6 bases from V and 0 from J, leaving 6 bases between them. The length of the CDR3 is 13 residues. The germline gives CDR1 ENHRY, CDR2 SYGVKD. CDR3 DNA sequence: TGTGCCATCAGCCGATATAGCAATCAGCCCCAGCATTTT. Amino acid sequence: CAISRYSNQPQHF.

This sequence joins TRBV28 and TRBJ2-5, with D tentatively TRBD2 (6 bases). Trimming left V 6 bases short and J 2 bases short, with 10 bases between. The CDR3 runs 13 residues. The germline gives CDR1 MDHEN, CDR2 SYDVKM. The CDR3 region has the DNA TGTGCCAGCAGGGGGACTGTTCAAGAGACCCAGTACTTC. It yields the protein CASRGTVQETQYF.

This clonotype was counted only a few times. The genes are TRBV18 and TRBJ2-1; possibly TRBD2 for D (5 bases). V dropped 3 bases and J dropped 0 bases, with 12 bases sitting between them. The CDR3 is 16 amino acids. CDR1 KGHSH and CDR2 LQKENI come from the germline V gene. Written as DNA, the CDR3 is TGTGCCAGCTCACCGCAACTAGGGAGCTCCTACAATGAGCAGTTCTTC. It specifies CASSPQLGSSYNEQFF.

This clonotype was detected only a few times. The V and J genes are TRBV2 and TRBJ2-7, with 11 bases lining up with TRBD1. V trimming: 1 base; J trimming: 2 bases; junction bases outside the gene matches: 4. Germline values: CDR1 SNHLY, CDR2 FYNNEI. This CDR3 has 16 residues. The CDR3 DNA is TGTGCCAGCAGTGAAGATCCGGGACAGGGGGCCTACGAGCAGTACTTC. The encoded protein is CASSEDPGQGAYEQYF.

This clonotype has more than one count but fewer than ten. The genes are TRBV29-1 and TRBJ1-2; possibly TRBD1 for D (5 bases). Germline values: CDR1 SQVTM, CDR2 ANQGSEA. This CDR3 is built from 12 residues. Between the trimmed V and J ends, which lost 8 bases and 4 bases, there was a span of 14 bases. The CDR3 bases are TGCAGCTCCCGGGACCTCTTCTATGGCTACACCTTC. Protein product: CSSRDLFYGYTF.

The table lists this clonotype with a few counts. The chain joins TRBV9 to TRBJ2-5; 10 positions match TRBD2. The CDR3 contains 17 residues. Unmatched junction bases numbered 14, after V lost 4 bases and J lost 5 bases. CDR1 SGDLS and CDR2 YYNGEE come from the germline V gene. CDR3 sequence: CASSPGTGSSGRETQYF. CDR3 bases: TGTGCCAGCAGCCCAGGGACAGGAAGTAGCGGGAGGGAGACCCAGTACTTC.